There are many counts of the clone carrying this T cell receptor (beta chain). The antigen remains unidentified. These data belong to a study of T cells in Graves' hyperthyroidism and ophthalmopathy. Whole-study results and caveats: The model predicted ophthalmopathy a median approximately six months before onset.

Diagnostic assessment was based on clinical symptoms, serum thyroxine and TRAb, thyroid ultrasound and orbital computed tomography. Amplification targeted TCR beta CDR3 regions from RNA transcripts. The HTBI set primed first-round TCR CDR3 RT-PCR. TCRdb processed the multiplex PCR reads anew with MiXCR; each CDR3 protein has one entry. The data hold 300,000 to 400,000 distinct CDR3 sequences, with 14% observed a single time. Germline-derived CDR1 and CDR2 are KGHDR and SFDVKD. The length of the CDR3 is 16 residues. V shed 3 bases and J shed 4 bases, with 17 bases lying between them. This chain uses TRBV24-1 with TRBJ2-5, with a tentative D call TRBD1 (6 bases). The sample consisted of blood. This receptor was identified in a woman between 25 and 40 years old with Graves' ophthalmopathy. The CDR3 sequence: CATSDEDSTGRETQYF. DNA of the CDR3: TGTGCCACCAGTGATGAGGACAGCACCGGGCGAGAGACCCAGTACTTC.